Sequencing of this T cell receptor beta chain was carried out in a study of shared clonotypes between healthy human individuals. Overall study context: Three CD4 naive, three CD4 memory, two CD8 naive and one CD8 memory plate were used per donor.

Sequencing was performed with immunoSEQ multiplex PCR; in TCRdb, only in-frame clones are kept and a portion is missing. The table lists roughly 2,000,000 clones, about 94% of them singletons. Terminally differentiated effector memory CD45RA+ cells were excluded from the naive CD8 cells, which were CD45RO-negative and positively selected for CCR7. Study results and caveats: Across subsets, estimated richness was generally greater for naive than for memory populations. Around 4.7% was the fraction of naive CD4 clonotypes found shared across a few donors. Limited genetic and exposure-history diversity came from having few donors.

In the case of this clone: What it binds is not known. Other DNA sequences of this sample code for an identical CDR3.

This TCR was recovered from a man younger than 30 in good health. Sample: naive CD8+ T cells sorted from blood.

CDR3 protein: CASSFTGTNEQFF. The CDR3 bases are TGTGCCAGCAGTTTTACGGGGACCAATGAGCAGTTCTTC. This chain joins TRBV27 and TRBJ2-1; perhaps D is TRBD1 or TRBD2 (5 bases each). V was cut by 3 bases and J by 6 bases, with 9 bases left in between. The CDR3 runs to 13 residues. Per the germline V gene, CDR1 is MNHEY and CDR2 is SMNVEV (reference sequence).